Shown below are 20 T cell receptor beta chains from a single sample sequenced in a study of patients and donors after allogeneic stem cell transplantation. TCRdb re-derived calls from the RT-PCR reads in MiXCR, one entry per CDR3 protein. The sample carries 920,000 or so distinct CDR3 sequences, about a sixth recorded once. Sequenced input: blood, either unsorted or a sorted T cell fraction (not recorded which). These receptors all come from a human donor who was either an allogeneic HSCT recipient or a stem cell or donor lymphocyte infusion donor (not recorded which). It is not recorded whose cells these are; they may come from a transplant donor.

This clonotype turned up a few times. The chain uses TRBV6-5 and TRBJ1-1; D is unclear. The germline gives CDR1 MNHEY, CDR2 SVGAGI. There are 15 residues in the CDR3. V was clipped by 2 bases and J by 4 bases, with 14 bases between them. The CDR3 DNA is TGTGCCAGCAGTTACGTCGCCAGTATTGGCACTGAAGCTTTCTTT. Translated, it gives CASSYVASIGTEAFF.

This sequence joins TRBV7-8 and TRBJ1-5; a weak D match, TRBD1 (5 bases). Germline CDR1 reads SGHVS; CDR2 reads FQNEAQ. The length of the CDR3 is 16 residues. Trimming stripped 5 bases from V and 2 bases from J, with 16 bases between. The CDR3 loop reads CASSPFSGTGNQPQHF. The CDR3 DNA follows: TGTGCCAGCAGCCCCTTCAGCGGGACGGGCAATCAGCCCCAGCATTTT.

This chain links TRBV10-3 with TRBJ1-2, with TRBD1 as a possible D gene (6 bases). Trimming stripped 10 bases from V and 2 bases from J, with 14 bases between. Germline V gene lookup returns CDR1 ENHRY and CDR2 SYGVKD. This CDR3 has 13 amino acids. CDR3 sequence reads: CASRDTTNYGYTF. CDR3 DNA: TGTGCCAGCCGGGACACGACGAACTATGGCTACACCTTC.

V gene TRBV7-6 combines with J gene TRBJ2-3, with D perhaps matching TRBD1 (8 bases). V dropped 1 base and J dropped 4 bases, with 12 bases sitting between them. CDR1 SGHVS and CDR2 FNYEAQ come from the germline V gene. The CDR3 runs 15 residues. The CDR3 is CASSLDTGGADTQYF. CDR3 DNA: TGTGCCAGCAGCTTAGATACAGGGGGGGCAGATACGCAGTATTTT.

This clonotype was found a few times. This chain links TRBV27 with TRBJ1-1, with TRBD1 matching over 7 bases. Germline V lookup: CDR1 MNHEY, CDR2 SMNVEV (reference sequence). The CDR3 runs 14 residues. J lost 7 bases, V lost 4 bases, and 9 bases had no gene match. The CDR3 bases are TGTGCCAGCAGTTCCCAACAGGGGAGGATTGAAGCTTTCTTT. Translating gives CASSSQQGRIEAFF.

The rearrangement links TRBV7-3 to TRBJ2-1, with a possible D match to TRBD1 (6 bases). Germline CDR1 reads SGHTA; CDR2 reads FQGTGA. This CDR3 is 15 amino acids long. V was clipped by 1 base and J by 5 bases, with 12 bases between them. CDR3 in amino acids: CASSLNRVGHNEQFF. The DNA for the CDR3 is TGTGCCAGCAGCTTAAACAGGGTGGGACACAATGAGCAGTTCTTC.

This clonotype was counted only a few times. The chain has TRBV20-1 and TRBJ2-1; D remains ambiguous. CDR3 size: 12 residues. Germline V gene sequence: CDR1 DFQATT, CDR2 SNEGSKA (reference sequence). V lost 0 bases and J lost 8, with 8 bases in between. CDR3 in amino acids: CSARDMSYEQFF. DNA for the CDR3: TGCAGTGCTAGAGATATGAGCTATGAGCAGTTCTTC.

This clonotype has a handful of counts. The chain recombines TRBV4-2 with TRBJ1-3; D is unclear. Trimming removed 0 bases from V and 1 base from J, with 7 bases in between. In germline, CDR1 is LGHNA, CDR2 YNFKEQ. The CDR3 loop spans 15 amino acids. CDR3: CASSQEGVSGNTIYF. The DNA for the CDR3 is TGTGCCAGCAGCCAAGAAGGAGTATCTGGAAACACCATATATTTT.

This clonotype was seen more than once but under ten times. V gene TRBV10-3 combines with J gene TRBJ2-7, with 7 bases identical to TRBD2. From germline, CDR1 is ENHRY and CDR2 SYGVKD. This CDR3 is 12 amino acids long. With V trimmed by 10 bases and J by 4 bases, 7 bases remained unmatched. CDR3 nucleotides: TGTGCCACCTGCGCGGGGGATTACGAGCAGTACTTC. As protein: CATCAGDYEQYF.

V is TRBV5-6 and J is TRBJ2-7, with D hard to call. Germline lookup yields CDR1 SGHDT and CDR2 YYEEEE. The CDR3 has 15 residues. V was pared by 4 bases and J by 2 bases, with 16 bases between. The CDR3 region has the DNA TGTGCCAGCAGCGCACCCGGGCCAACTACCTACGAGCAGTACTTC. Translation: CASSAPGPTTYEQYF.

In its sample, this clonotype was seen many times. The chain is built from TRBV12-3 or TRBV12-4 and TRBJ1-1, with D uncertain. Trimming removed 2 bases from V and 1 base from J, with 5 bases in between. This CDR3 region has 13 residues. The CDR3 sequence: CASSLWTNTEAFF. Written as DNA, the CDR3 is TGTGCCAGCAGTTTATGGACGAACACTGAAGCTTTCTTT.

This clonotype was observed at least ten times. Here the CDR3 reads CASSLLAGGFTDTQYF. The CDR3 nucleotides are TGTGCCAGCAGTTTATTAGCGGGAGGCTTCACAGATACGCAGTATTTT. The rearrangement links TRBV12-3 or TRBV12-4 to TRBJ2-3; 10 bases match TRBD2. The CDR3 runs to 16 residues. With 2 bases clipped from V and 2 bases from J, the junction kept 4 bases outside the gene matches.

This clonotype turned up a few times. The chain is built from TRBV5-1 and TRBJ1-5, with a weak D call TRBD1 (5 bases). Germline V lookup: CDR1 SGHRS, CDR2 YFSETQ. Trimming removed 1 base from V and 4 bases from J, with 12 bases in between. This CDR3 has 15 residues. The CDR3 DNA sequence: TGCGCCAGCAGCTTGTCGCCAGGGAATAATCAGCCCCAGCATTTT. This encodes CASSLSPGNNQPQHF.

This clonotype was seen more than once but under ten times. V usage is TRBV6-4 and J usage is TRBJ2-1; 10 nucleotides match TRBD1. J lost 10 bases, V lost 0 bases, and 6 bases had no gene match. CDR3 length equals 15 residues. CDR1 and CDR2 (germline): MRHNA, SNTAGT. CDR3 DNA: TGTGCCAGCAGTGACTCGAGACAGGGGGCGGGGGAGCAGTTCTTC. Residues: CASSDSRQGAGEQFF.

This clonotype was seen a handful of times. The chain has TRBV20-1 and TRBJ2-7; 9 bases map to TRBD2. V shed 0 bases, J shed 3 bases, and the junction held 6 bases outside the gene matches. Germline loops: CDR1 DFQATT, CDR2 SNEGSKA (reference sequence). CDR3 length: 15 residues. CDR3 in amino acids: CSAREGGRAFYEQYF. DNA for the CDR3: TGCAGTGCTAGAGAGGGCGGGAGGGCCTTCTACGAGCAGTACTTC.

This clonotype was detected a few times. The chain carries TRBV5-1 and TRBJ2-2, with 9 bases lining up with TRBD1. The V gene end was trimmed by 1 base and the J gene end by 7 bases; junction bases not matched to a gene: 8. Germline assignment: CDR1 SGHRS and CDR2 YFSETQ. This CDR3 is 16 amino acids long. CDR3 DNA sequence: TGCGCCAGCAGCTTGTCCCGGGACAGGGCGCACGGGGAGCTGTTTTTT. The encoded protein is CASSLSRDRAHGELFF.

This sequence joins TRBV20-1 and TRBJ1-6; TRBD1 matches 9 bases. V lost 2 bases and J lost 6; bases outside the gene matches: 17. Germline values: CDR1 DFQATT, CDR2 SNEGSKA (reference sequence). The CDR3 is made up of 19 amino acids. The CDR3 coding sequence is TGCAGTGCTAGAACCGCCGGGACAGGGCTAAATGGGATTAATTCACCCCTCCACTTT. This gives the protein CSARTAGTGLNGINSPLHF.

The V and J genes are TRBV9 and TRBJ2-2, with D possibly TRBD1 on 6 matching bases. CDR3 length: 16 residues. V lost 4 bases and J lost 6, with 19 bases in between. The germline V gene encodes CDR1 SGDLS and CDR2 YYNGEE. Written as DNA, the CDR3 is TGTGCCAGCAGCTCCAACCCCGGCAGGGGTCCCGGGGAGCTGTTTTTT. Encoded protein: CASSSNPGRGPGELFF.

The gene calls are TRBV18 and TRBJ2-1; TRBD2 matches at 8 bases. Germline trimming cut 3 bases from V and 5 bases from J; bases unmatched to any gene: 15. Per germline, CDR1 KGHSH and CDR2 LQKENI. The CDR3 extends over 18 amino acids. For the CDR3, the DNA is TGTGCCAGCTCACCTATCACGGAGTCGGCGGGGGGTCACAATGAGCAGTTCTTC. Its protein is CASSPITESAGGHNEQFF.

This clonotype has just a few counts. The V call is TRBV7-3, the J call TRBJ2-1; possible D gene TRBD2, 5 bases. Germline CDR1 SGHTA, CDR2 FQGTGA. V lost 5 bases and J lost 6, with 11 bases in between. This CDR3 has 13 amino acids. This chain's CDR3 is CASSPSGFNEQFF. The CDR3 DNA is TGTGCCAGCAGCCCCAGCGGTTTCAATGAGCAGTTCTTC.